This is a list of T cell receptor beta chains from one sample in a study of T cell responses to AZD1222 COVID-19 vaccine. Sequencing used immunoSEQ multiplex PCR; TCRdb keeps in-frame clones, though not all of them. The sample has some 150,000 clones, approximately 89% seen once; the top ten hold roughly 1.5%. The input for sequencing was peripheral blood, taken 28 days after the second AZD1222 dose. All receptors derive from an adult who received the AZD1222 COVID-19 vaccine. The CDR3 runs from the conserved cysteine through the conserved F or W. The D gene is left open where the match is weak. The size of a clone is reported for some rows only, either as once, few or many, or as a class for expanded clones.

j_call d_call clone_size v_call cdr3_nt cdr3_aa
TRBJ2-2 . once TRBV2 TGTGCCAGCAGGGCAGGGCCAAACCCGAACACCGGGGAGCTGTTTTTT CASRAGPNPNTGELFF
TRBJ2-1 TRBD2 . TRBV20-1 TGCAGTGCTAGTGGGATAGCGGGAGGGCCCGGAGAGCAGTTCTTC CSASGIAGGPGEQFF
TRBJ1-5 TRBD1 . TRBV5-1 TGCGCCAGCAGCGAGTCGACAGGGCGCCCCCAGCATTTT CASSESTGRPQHF
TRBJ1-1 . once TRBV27 TGTGCCAGCAGTTTAGTCCCAATAGTAAAGAACACTGAAGCTTTCTTT CASSLVPIVKNTEAFF
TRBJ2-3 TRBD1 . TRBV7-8 TGTGCCAGCAGCTGGAACAGGGGGAGCACAGATACGCAGTATTTT CASSWNRGSTDTQYF
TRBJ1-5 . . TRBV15 TGTGCCACCAGCAGAGTATTCGGGCAGCCCCAGCATTTT CATSRVFGQPQHF
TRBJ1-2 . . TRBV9 TGTGCCAGCAGCCCTGATAAATCAGGCTACACCTTC CASSPDKSGYTF
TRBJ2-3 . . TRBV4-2 TGTGCCAGCAGCCAAGCCCGGGACTTAGATACGCAGTATTTT CASSQARDLDTQYF
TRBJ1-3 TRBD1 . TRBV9 TGTGCCAGCAGCGAGGGGGCACAGGGCGCCGGAAACACCATATATTTT CASSEGAQGAGNTIYF
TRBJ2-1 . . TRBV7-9 TGTGCCAGCAGCTTGAGCGGTTCCTACAATGAGCAGTTCTTC CASSLSGSYNEQFF
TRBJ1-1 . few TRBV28 TGTGCCAGCAGTTTAATAGGCGGACAGAACACTGAAGCTTTCTTT CASSLIGGQNTEAFF
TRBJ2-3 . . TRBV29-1 TGCAGCGCCCGAATAGCGGAAACGAGCACAGATACGCAGTATTTT CSARIAETSTDTQYF
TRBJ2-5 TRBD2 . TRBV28 TGTGCCAGCAGATACGATCCTAGCGGTGGAAAAGAGACCCAGTACTTC CASRYDPSGGKETQYF
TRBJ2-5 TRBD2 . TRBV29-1 TGCAGCGTTTTGAGACTAGCGGGGCAAGAGACCCAGTACTTC CSVLRLAGQETQYF